This TCR beta chain appears in the sequencing data of a study of blood T cell repertoires in COVID-19. As for the study in general: Collection of acute and convalescent COVID-19 samples took place in the United States, Italy and Spain. PBMCs, B-cell-depleted T cells, or T cells provided the cDNA or gDNA that made up the material.

In the source study's methods: The authors estimated nucleated cell counts from reference gene primer amplification. Generated by immunoSEQ multiplex PCR, the TCRdb table keeps only in-frame clones and is missing some. Clone size and the V and J calls come from that table; the DNA yielded D and trimming. The profile shows over 70,000 clones, approximately 81% of them singletons. This CDR3 comprises 13 residues. Trimming took off 1 base at V and 8 bases at J, with 9 bases between the two ends. Germline V lookup: CDR1 MGHRA, CDR2 YSYEKL. Those enrolled in Seattle joined during active infection and were followed longitudinally afterward.

The sample was peripheral blood. The sequence came from a man aged 55-75 years with COVID-19, enrolled during active disease. The chain employs TRBV4-1 and TRBJ2-1; D uncertain. Written as DNA, the CDR3 is TGCGCCAGCAGCCAAGCTACCCGGGATGAGCAGTTCTTC. Translation gives CASSQATRDEQFF.